Below are 21 T cell receptor beta chains sequenced from a single sample in a study of T-cell memory formation after mild COVID-19. Each CDR3 protein gets one entry after TCRdb re-called the 5' RACE reads with MiXCR. The sample has roughly 550,000 distinct CDR3 sequences; roughly 20% are singletons. What was sequenced was PBMCs or a T cell subset sorted from them (not recorded which). The receptors originated from an adult woman who had mild COVID-19 (a few samples of this study predate the infection). Cell type and time point are not known.

This clonotype came up many times. The chain has TRBV19 and TRBJ2-1, with 9 nucleotides matching TRBD2. Unmatched junction bases numbered 5, after V lost 4 bases and J lost 4 bases. CDR1 and CDR2 from the germline V gene are LNHDA and SQIVND (reference sequence). The CDR3 contains 15 residues. The CDR3 DNA sequence: TGTGCCAGTAGTAGCGGGGGGGCTATTTACAATGAGCAGTTCTTC. Translating it yields CASSSGGAIYNEQFF.

Notes on this clonotype: A read error is possible here, since a much larger clone lies one base away. V is TRBV7-9 and J is TRBJ2-7; either TRBD1 or TRBD2 may supply D (5 bases each). Germline CDR1 SEHNR, CDR2 FQNEAQ (reference sequence). The length of the CDR3 is 12 residues. The CDR3 DNA reads TGTTCCAGCAGCGACGGGACCGACGAGCAGTACTTC. It encodes CSSSDGTDEQYF.

The genes are TRBV3-1 and TRBJ1-2, with a tentative D call TRBD1 (5 bases). Germline values: CDR1 LGHDT, CDR2 YNNKEL (reference sequence). The CDR3 totals 13 residues. V was shortened by 4 bases and J by 5 bases, with 11 bases between the two germline ends. CDR3 in DNA: TGTGCCAGCAGCCGAACTGACAGTTATGGCTACACCTTC. Protein product: CASSRTDSYGYTF. The full variable domain, completed using reference TRBV3-1 and TRBJ1-2, is DTAVSQTPKYLVTQMGNDKSIKCEQNLGHDTMYWYKQDSKKFLKIMFSYNNKELIINETVPNRFSPKSPDKAHLNLHINSLELGDSAVYFCASSRTDSYGYTFGSGTRLTVV.

This chain connects TRBV18 to TRBJ2-6; D remains ambiguous. The CDR3 loop spans 15 amino acids. The germline V gene has CDR1 KGHSH and CDR2 LQKENI. V was clipped by 3 bases and J by 4 bases, with 10 bases between them. This CDR3 reads CASSPQDAGANVLTF. The DNA for the CDR3 is TGTGCCAGCTCACCTCAAGACGCAGGGGCCAACGTCCTGACTTTC.

CDR3 amino acids: CASSPVARTTLREQFF. CDR3 bases: TGTGCCAGCTCACCGGTTGCTCGGACGACTCTTAGGGAGCAGTTCTTC. This sequence joins TRBV18 and TRBJ2-1; D remains ambiguous. Trimming took off 3 bases at V and 10 bases at J, with 22 bases between the two ends. Germline CDR1 reads KGHSH; CDR2 reads LQKENI. The CDR3 length is 16 residues.

The chain uses TRBV7-6 and TRBJ2-5; D gene uncertain. Trimming removed 1 base from V and 5 bases from J, with 11 bases in between. CDR1 is SGHVS and CDR2 is FNYEAQ in the germline V gene. This CDR3 is built from 14 residues. CDR3 bases: TGTGCCAGCAGCTTAGGAGGAGTTCCGGAGACCCAGTACTTC. This sequence encodes CASSLGGVPETQYF.

In this sample, this clonotype turned up a few times. The chain recombines TRBV20-1 with TRBJ1-5, with TRBD1 as a possible D gene (6 bases). The CDR3 loop spans 17 amino acids. Germline CDR1 reads DFQATT; CDR2 reads SNEGSKA (reference sequence). V was trimmed by 0 bases and J by 3 bases, leaving 18 bases between them. This CDR3 is CSARDEGKTGLNQPQHF. The CDR3 region has the DNA TGCAGTGCTAGAGACGAAGGTAAAACAGGGCTCAATCAGCCCCAGCATTTT.

The chain couples TRBV30 to TRBJ2-3; no clear D. CDR1 is GTSNPN, CDR2 SVGIG, per germline (reference sequence). V was pared by 2 bases and J by 4 bases, with 16 bases between. The CDR3 is made up of 15 amino acids. The CDR3 DNA reads TGTGCCTGGAGTTCTCCGCTTCCCCCCCCAGATACGCAGTATTTT. This sequence encodes CAWSSPLPPPDTQYF. Combining the CDR3 with reference TRBV30 and TRBJ2-3 gives the whole variable domain SQTIHQWPATLVQPVGSPLSLECTVEGTSNPNLYWYRQAAGRGLQLLFYSVGIGQISSEVPQNLSASRPQDRQFILSSKKLLLSDSGFYLCAWSSPLPPPDTQYFGPGTRLTVL.

This clonotype turned up a few times. The V gene is TRBV19, the J gene TRBJ2-7; weak D call: TRBD1 (6 bases). V was clipped by 4 bases and J by 3 bases, with 16 bases between them. The CDR3 contains 15 residues. Germline V gives CDR1 LNHDA, CDR2 SQIVND (reference sequence). DNA of the CDR3: TGTGCCAGTAGTAAAAAGGGCCAGACAGGCTACGAGCAGTACTTC. Translating gives CASSKKGQTGYEQYF.

This clonotype was seen more than once but under ten times. The V call is TRBV7-9, the J call TRBJ1-3; D is ambiguous. The CDR3 has 15 residues. Trimming cost V 6 bases and J 0 bases, with 12 bases left between them. Per germline, CDR1 SEHNR and CDR2 FQNEAQ (reference sequence). The DNA for the CDR3 is TGTGCCAGCAGACAAGGACCGGTCTCTGGAAACACCATATATTTT. Protein product: CASRQGPVSGNTIYF.

This clonotype came up a few times. The chain couples TRBV6-4 to TRBJ2-5, with D perhaps assigned TRBD1 or TRBD2 (5 bases each). Trimming cost V 0 bases and J 8 bases, with 10 bases left between them. The CDR3 is 13 residues long. The V gene's germline CDR1 is MRHNA and CDR2 SNTAGT. CDR3 in DNA: TGTGCCAGCAGTGACTCGATAGGGGACACCCAGTACTTC. Amino acid sequence: CASSDSIGDTQYF.

This clonotype was picked up many times. The rearrangement joins TRBV7-7 to TRBJ2-2, with D unresolved. The CDR3 length is 13 residues. The V gene lost 8 bases and the J gene lost 4 bases, with 11 bases spanning the gap. Germline V gene sequence: CDR1 SSHAT, CDR2 FNYEAQ (reference sequence). CDR3 in amino acids: CASSLGSTGELFF. CDR3 sequence (DNA): TGTGCCAGCTCCCTCGGAAGCACCGGGGAGCTGTTTTTT. The full variable domain, rest sourced from reference TRBV7-7 and TRBJ2-2, is GAGVSQSPRYKVTKRGQDVTLRCDPISSHATLYWYQQALGQGPEFLTYFNYEAQPDKSGLPSDRFSAERPEGSISTLTIQRTEQRDSAMYRCASSLGSTGELFFGEGSRLTVL.

This clonotype was seen a handful of times. The V and J genes are TRBV12-3 or TRBV12-4 and TRBJ2-3; no definite D call. The CDR3 runs 15 residues. Trimming cost V 2 bases and J 0 bases, with 9 bases left between them. In DNA form, the CDR3 reads TGTGCCAGCAGTTTATCGCATCCAAGCACAGATACGCAGTATTTT. Translated: CASSLSHPSTDTQYF.

The chain is built from TRBV20-1 and TRBJ2-5, with D possibly TRBD2 on 5 matching bases. The CDR3 contains 14 residues. CDR1 is DFQATT and CDR2 is SNEGSKA in the germline V gene (reference sequence). V was trimmed by 5 bases and J by 1 base, leaving 14 bases between them. The DNA for the CDR3 is TGCAGTGCTCCGCCCGGCCGGGGCCAAGAGACCCAGTACTTC. Translation: CSAPPGRGQETQYF.

J is TRBJ2-6 and V is TRBV11-1; a weak D match, TRBD2 (5 bases). Germline loops: CDR1 SGHAT, CDR2 FQDESV (reference sequence). Trimming shortened V by 5 bases and J by 0 bases, and 14 bases separated the two germline ends. There are 17 residues in the CDR3. DNA of the CDR3: TGTGCCAGCAGCCGCGGGCCCTTTCCCTCTGGGGCCAACGTCCTGACTTTC. It translates to CASSRGPFPSGANVLTF.

This clonotype was counted a few times. The V call is TRBV20-1, the J call TRBJ1-5; D possibly corresponds to TRBD1 (6 bases). Germline CDR1 and CDR2: DFQATT and SNEGSKA (reference sequence). With 4 bases removed from V and 4 bases from J, the gap between germline ends came to 11 bases. The CDR3 is made up of 13 amino acids. The CDR3 sequence is CSATQDRNQPQHF. The CDR3, as DNA: TGCAGTGCTACCCAGGACAGAAATCAGCCCCAGCATTTT.

The rearrangement joins TRBV6-5 to TRBJ2-6, with TRBD1 as a possible D gene (6 bases). The ends were cut back, 0 bases at V and 4 bases at J, with 13 bases in the middle. CDR3 length: 17 amino acids. Germline CDR1 reads MNHEY; CDR2 reads SVGAGI. The CDR3 here is CASSYSNQGSGANVLTF. The CDR3 DNA is TGTGCCAGCAGTTACTCGAATCAGGGGAGCGGGGCCAACGTCCTGACTTTC.

This clonotype has more than one count but fewer than ten. The rearrangement links TRBV9 to TRBJ2-2; a possible D gene is TRBD2 (6 bases). Trimming shortened V by 0 bases and J by 0 bases, and 9 bases separated the two germline ends. The germline V gene encodes CDR1 SGDLS and CDR2 YYNGEE. This CDR3 is 16 amino acids long. CDR3 sequence (DNA): TGTGCCAGCAGCGTAGAGCCGGGGGCGAACACCGGGGAGCTGTTTTTT. Its translation is CASSVEPGANTGELFF.

This chain uses TRBV5-1 with TRBJ1-6, with a weak D call TRBD1 (5 bases). The CDR3 covers 16 residues. The V gene lost 1 base and the J gene lost 3 bases, with 11 bases spanning the gap. Germline CDR1 and CDR2: SGHRS and YFSETQ. The CDR3 is CASSLSGPRYNSPLHF. CDR3 sequence (DNA): TGCGCCAGCAGCTTGTCAGGGCCCCGCTATAATTCACCCCTCCACTTT.

The chain combines TRBV20-1 with TRBJ2-3; TRBD2 might be the D (6 bases). The germline CDR1 and CDR2 sequences are DFQATT and SNEGSKA (reference sequence). V lost 6 bases, J lost 2 bases, and 21 bases lay in between. The CDR3 covers 16 residues. The CDR3 DNA follows: TGCAGTGCCCAGGGTGGCCCGGGGGACCACACAGATACGCAGTATTTT. As protein: CSAQGGPGDHTDTQYF.

This clonotype was observed a few times. V and J are TRBV12-3 or TRBV12-4 and TRBJ2-1, with 7 nucleotides matching TRBD1. The CDR3 is 16 amino acids. V shed 5 bases and J 7 bases; nucleotides not matched to a gene: 14. CDR3 loop: CASSPTGNRGTNEQFF. CDR3 in DNA: TGTGCCAGCAGTCCGACAGGGAATCGAGGTACGAATGAGCAGTTCTTC.